The 13 T cell receptor beta chains below were found in one sample sequenced in a study of OX40 agonist ivuxolimab in advanced cancers. TCRdb keeps only in-frame clones here, not all; method: immunoSEQ multiplex PCR. The data contain about 80,000 clones, roughly 81% of them singletons. The sequencing used CD4+ or CD8+ T cells sorted from blood, collected in a trial of the OX40 agonist ivuxolimab. The receptors come from an adult with an advanced solid tumor such as melanoma, head and neck, liver or kidney cancer.

The CDR3, as DNA: TGTGCCAGCAGTCTCTCCCCAGGGGAAAAACTGTTTTTT. It is translated as CASSLSPGEKLFF. This chain connects TRBV7-7 to TRBJ1-4; possible D gene TRBD1, 5 bases. V gave up 6 bases and J gave up 8 bases, with 13 bases separating them. The CDR3 runs to 13 residues. Germline V gene sequence: CDR1 SSHAT, CDR2 FNYEAQ (reference sequence).

V gene TRBV27 combines with J gene TRBJ2-1; TRBD2 might be the D (5 bases). V shed 0 bases and J shed 4 bases, with 7 bases lying between them. The germline V gene has CDR1 MNHEY and CDR2 SMNVEV (reference sequence). The CDR3 is 14 amino acids. The CDR3 nucleotides read TGTGCCAGCAGTTTATCGACGGGGTACAATGAGCAGTTCTTC. Translating gives CASSLSTGYNEQFF.

The V and J genes are TRBV7-7 and TRBJ2-1; no firm D call. The V end lost 5 bases, the J end lost 2 bases, and 10 bases lay between the germline ends. This CDR3 is built from 14 residues. The germline V gene has CDR1 SSHAT and CDR2 FNYEAQ (reference sequence). The chain's CDR3 is CASSETEAYNEQFF. CDR3 sequence (DNA): TGTGCCAGCAGCGAAACGGAAGCCTACAATGAGCAGTTCTTC.

CDR3 loop: CASSLEGGGMTYEQYF. The CDR3, as DNA: TGTGCCAGCAGCTTGGAGGGGGGGGGTATGACCTACGAGCAGTACTTC. V usage is TRBV5-4 and J usage is TRBJ2-7, with D perhaps matching TRBD2 (7 bases). Germline CDR1 SGHNT, CDR2 YYREEE (reference sequence). V lost 0 bases and J lost 2, with 15 bases in between. This CDR3 is 16 amino acids long.

The chain combines TRBV7-9 with TRBJ2-2; 9 bases match TRBD2. The germline CDR1 and CDR2 sequences are SEHNR and FQNEAQ (reference sequence). Trimming took 4 bases from V and 6 from J; bases not matched to a gene: 3. CDR3 length equals 14 residues. As DNA, the CDR3 is TGTGCCAGCAGCTCGGGACTAGCTTCCGGGGAGCTGTTTTTT. Translating gives CASSSGLASGELFF.

This chain uses TRBV19 with TRBJ1-5, with 9 bases identical to TRBD1. Germline-derived CDR1 and CDR2 are LNHDA and SQIVND (reference sequence). The CDR3 sequence is 14 residues long. The V and J ends lost 5 bases and 5 bases, in that order; junction bases with no gene match: 4. The CDR3: CASSHRGRDQPQHF. CDR3 bases: TGTGCCAGTAGTCACAGGGGGCGCGATCAGCCCCAGCATTTT.

This rearrangement joins TRBV9 to TRBJ1-2; 7 bases are shared with TRBD1. The CDR3 totals 15 residues. Germline CDR1 SGDLS, CDR2 YYNGEE. Trimming cost V 3 bases and J 4 bases; bases outside gene matches: 9. CDR3 amino acids: CASSAIRQGIYGYTF. The DNA for the CDR3 is TGTGCCAGCAGCGCGATTAGACAGGGCATCTATGGCTACACCTTC.

This rearrangement joins TRBV19 to TRBJ2-5; 7 nucleotides line up with TRBD2. The CDR3 covers 16 residues. Per the germline V gene, CDR1 is LNHDA and CDR2 is SQIVND (reference sequence). Unmatched junction bases numbered 14, after V lost 9 bases and J lost 1 base. This chain's CDR3 is CASRRLGGGVQETQYF. The CDR3 DNA reads as TGTGCCAGCAGACGTTTGGGGGGAGGGGTCCAAGAGACCCAGTACTTC. Filled out from reference TRBV19 and TRBJ2-5, the complete variable domain reads DGGITQSPKYLFRKEGQNVTLSCEQNLNHDAMYWYRQDPGQGLRLIYYSQIVNDFQKGDIAEGYSVSREKKESFPLTVTSAQKNPTAFYLCASRRLGGGVQETQYFGPGTRLLVL.

The chain combines TRBV7-9 with TRBJ1-2, with TRBD1 as a possible D gene (5 bases). Germline CDR1 SEHNR, CDR2 FQNEAQ (reference sequence). The CDR3 loop spans 14 amino acids. With 0 bases removed from V and 5 bases from J, the gap between germline ends came to 10 bases. The CDR3 DNA follows: TGTGCCAGCAGCTTAGCGGCACAGGCGTATGGCTACACCTTC. This codes for CASSLAAQAYGYTF. Together with reference TRBV7-9 and TRBJ1-2, the CDR3 gives the full variable domain: DTGVSQNPRHKITKRGQNVTFRCDPISEHNRLYWYRQTLGQGPEFLTYFQNEAQLEKSRLLSDRFSAERPKGSFSTLEIQRTEQGDSAMYLCASSLAAQAYGYTFGSGTRLTVV.

This clone was picked up a small number of times. This chain uses TRBV4-1 with TRBJ1-2; D may be TRBD1 (6 bases). Between the trimmed V and J ends, which lost 7 bases and 2 bases, there was a span of 20 bases. CDR1 is MGHRA and CDR2 is YSYEKL in the germline V gene. The length of the CDR3 is 16 residues. CDR3 sequence: CASTGDVARGNYGYTF. CDR3 bases: TGCGCCAGCACGGGGGATGTCGCCAGGGGAAACTATGGCTACACCTTC.

The chain recombines TRBV13 with TRBJ2-7, with D possibly matching TRBD1 (5 bases). The V gene's germline CDR1 is PRHDT and CDR2 FYEKMQ (reference sequence). Trimming pared 6 bases from V and 3 bases from J, leaving 15 bases between. The CDR3 runs 14 residues. The CDR3 here is CASRLRQPYYEQYF. As DNA, the CDR3 is TGTGCCAGCAGGCTCCGACAGCCGTACTACGAGCAGTACTTC.

The chain employs TRBV27 and TRBJ2-7; TRBD1 agrees at 7 bases. The CDR3 has 13 amino acids. The trim removed 6 bases at V and 4 bases at J, leaving 6 bases unmatched. Germline loops: CDR1 MNHEY, CDR2 SMNVEV (reference sequence). CDR3 DNA: TGTGCCAGCAGCAAGGGGGCTCTGTACGAGCAGTACTTC. The encoded protein is CASSKGALYEQYF.

J is TRBJ2-3 and V is TRBV10-2, with 13 bases lining up with TRBD2. This CDR3 has 15 amino acids. Trimming cost V 9 bases and J 3 bases; bases outside gene matches: 6. CDR1 and CDR2 from the germline V gene are WSHSY and SAAADI. The DNA of the CDR3 is TGCGCCAGTAGGGGACTAGCGGGACGAACAGATACGCAGTATTTT. This codes for CASRGLAGRTDTQYF.